This T cell receptor (beta chain) was profiled in a study of early T cells in non-severe SARS-CoV-2 infection. V was pared by 6 bases and J by 0 bases, with 8 bases of the junction left unmatched. The CDR3 contains 16 residues. The V gene's germline CDR1 is KGHSH and CDR2 LQKENI. TCRdb independently ran MiXCR on the 5' RACE reads; one entry per CDR3 protein. The sample has roughly 28,000 distinct CDR3 sequences; about 5.8% are singletons. The sample holds many counts of this clonotype. This TCR was recovered from an adult who was a healthcare worker with PCR-confirmed SARS-CoV-2 infection or an uninfected control (not recorded which). The rearrangement joins TRBV18 to TRBJ1-5; 7 bases agree with TRBD1. The sequenced sample consisted of whole blood. The CDR3: CASSLNRGYSNQPQHF. CDR3 in DNA: TGTGCCAGCTCCCTAAACAGGGGATATAGCAATCAGCCCCAGCATTTT.